This T cell receptor (beta chain) was profiled in a study of PD-1 blockade in mismatch repair-deficient tumors. Findings and caveats of the study: Rapid post-treatment expansion, then contraction, generally preceding radiologic response, marked tumor-resident clones.

TCRdb's copy holds only in-frame clones and misses some; the assay was immunoSEQ multiplex PCR. The top ten clones hold around 6.6% of a sample with 85,000 to 130,000 clones, 82% of them seen once. Every patient had mismatch repair deficiency by PCR or immunohistochemistry. A few pembrolizumab responders had their TCRs sequenced. This clone was detected once. No antigen is known for it. The TCR comes from an adult with mismatch repair-deficient cancer. Sample: peripheral blood, taken roughly 35 weeks after starting pembrolizumab.

In nucleotides, the CDR3 is TGCGCCAGCAGCCGTTTTCGGACTAGCGGGAGTGGGGGCACAGATACGCAGTATTTT. Protein: CASSRFRTSGSGGTDTQYF. The V call is TRBV5-1, the J call TRBJ2-3; 13 bases are a match to TRBD2. Per the germline V gene, CDR1 is SGHRS and CDR2 is YFSETQ. CDR3 size: 19 residues. V shed 4 bases and J 1 base; nucleotides not matched to a gene: 12.